Shown below are 7 T cell receptor beta chains from a single sample sequenced in a study of blood T cells in healthy people across ages. For the second PCR, which ran for about 6 to 11 cycles, a sample-barcoded 5' primer and a J-beta primer mix were used. One entry per CDR3 protein results from TCRdb running MiXCR on the 5' RACE reads. Here the sample spans approximately 760,000 distinct CDR3 sequences, roughly 25% being singletons. This same sample was also taken into another study, of T cells of mothers and their children.

Sample: blood. The receptors were sampled from a boy younger than 18 in good health.

This clonotype has ten or more counts. The rearrangement joins TRBV29-1 to TRBJ2-7; D ambiguous. CDR1 is SQVTM and CDR2 is ANQGSEA in the germline V gene. CDR3 length equals 11 residues. Trimming took off 7 bases at V and 4 bases at J, with 11 bases between the two ends. This CDR3 is CSGRQDYEQYF. The DNA of the CDR3 is TGCAGCGGACGTCAGGATTACGAGCAGTACTTC.

The chain uses TRBV5-1 and TRBJ1-1, with a possible D match to TRBD1 (5 bases). V lost 1 base and J lost 1, with 14 bases in between. The germline V gene has CDR1 SGHRS and CDR2 YFSETQ. CDR3 size: 16 residues. The CDR3 protein is CASSLSGSGTNTEAFF. The CDR3 region has the DNA TGCGCCAGCAGCTTGTCGGGCAGCGGGACGAACACTGAAGCTTTCTTT.

This rearrangement joins TRBV12-5 to TRBJ2-5, with 12 positions matching TRBD2. The J call is uncertain, as TRBJ2-1 better fits the DNA end. The length of the CDR3 is 15 residues. Germline CDR1 is LGHNT and CDR2 is FRNRAP. The CDR3 DNA sequence: TGTGCTAGTGGTTTGGTAGCTAGCGGGAGGGGGGAGCAGTTCTTC. Its protein product is CASGLVASGRGEQFF.

The CDR3 nucleotides are TGTGCCAGCGGACAGGGGGCAGGAACTGAAGCTTTCTTT. It yields the protein CASGQGAGTEAFF. The genes are TRBV27 and TRBJ1-1, with TRBD1 matching 11 bases. CDR1 and CDR2 (germline): MNHEY, SMNVEV (reference sequence). This CDR3 is 13 amino acids long. V lost 8 bases, J lost 5 bases, and 4 bases stayed unmatched.

This sequence joins TRBV27 and TRBJ2-7, with TRBD2 matching 14 bases. The germline V gene has CDR1 MNHEY and CDR2 SMNVEV (reference sequence). Unmatched junction bases numbered 13, after V lost 5 bases and J lost 1 base. This CDR3 contains 19 residues. The CDR3 sequence: CASSIKGLAGDSRSYEQYF. The CDR3 bases are TGTGCCAGCAGTATAAAGGGACTAGCGGGAGATTCTAGGTCCTACGAGCAGTACTTC.

This clonotype was seen more than once but under ten times. This chain uses TRBV20-1 with TRBJ1-5; unclear D gene. V lost 0 bases to trimming and J lost 7 bases, with 13 bases between them. Germline lookup yields CDR1 DFQATT and CDR2 SNEGSKA (reference sequence). The CDR3 is made up of 14 amino acids. CDR3 nucleotide sequence: TGCAGTGCTAGAGAAGGGAGCGCCGGGCAGCCCCAGCATTTT. It translates to CSAREGSAGQPQHF.

The chain uses TRBV9 and TRBJ2-1; a weak D match, TRBD1 (5 bases). V was cut by 3 bases and J by 0 bases, with 13 bases left in between. Germline values: CDR1 SGDLS, CDR2 YYNGEE. The CDR3 covers 16 residues. The CDR3 is CASSASQGTSYNEQFF. CDR3 nucleotides: TGTGCCAGCAGCGCTTCCCAGGGAACCTCCTACAATGAGCAGTTCTTC.